The present T cell receptor beta chain was sequenced within a study of blood T cell repertoires in COVID-19 (TCRdb year 2020). About the investigation overall: Samples from collaborators originated in the United States, Italy and Spain and spanned both the acute and convalescent phases of COVID-19. The dataset comprised deeply sampled blood TCRbeta repertoires from subjects exposed to, actively infected with, or recovered from COVID-19. The samples were drawn from two sources: the first 160 participants of the ongoing ImmuneRACE study, and over 1,000 subjects contributed by 6 global collaborators. The material from the prospective study consisted of cDNA or gDNA derived from T cells, B-cell-depleted T cells, or PBMCs. The repertoires were made available in a free public database intended to serve as a resource for research on the immune response to SARS-CoV-2. Where available, HLA class I and class II types were obtained from metadata supplied by the sample provider rather than from assay-based typing. The sample metadata nearly always contained a de-identified subject ID, COVID-19 status, age in years and sex. Here is what the overall study found, with its caveats: The amount of clinical and demographic metadata varied by source and participant and was provided uncurated.

TCRbeta CDR3 regions were amplified from genomic DNA using the immunoSEQ Assay, a bias-controlled multiplex PCR. From the authors' description of their analysis: Within the assay, amplification of reference gene primers was used to estimate how many nucleated cells each sample contained. To quantify the absolute abundance of each unique TCRbeta CDR3 rearrangement, sequence reads were collapsed and filtered. For each sample, productive Simpson clonality was calculated as the square root of Simpson's diversity index over productive rearrangements. This is the immuneACCESS table as TCRdb keeps it, with only in-frame sequences that have V and J called. A part of the clones is gone; compared with another copy, unresolved V genes explain less than half, and the rest is unexplained. Clone size and the V and J calls come from that table; the DNA yielded D and trimming. Recorded for this sample are 200,000 to 250,000 clones; approximately 81% of them occurred a single time. Just under 20% of the sample is held by the ten biggest clonotypes.

The CDR1 and CDR2 encoded by the germline V gene are SGHAT and FQNNGV. Trimming leaves V shorter by 10 bases and J shorter by 6 bases, with the junction holding 13 bases beyond the gene matches. Including cysteine and phenylalanine, the CDR3 has 15 amino acids. Of the read, only the CDR3 DNA is kept; its 45 bases are in frame from base 1. Points on this clone: The target of this receptor is not known. Nothing much larger sits one base from this clone, and base qualities are not available.

Each collaborating institution followed its own protocols to collect whole blood in K2EDTA tubes. Collaborator samples were shipped for TCRbeta analysis as frozen whole blood, isolated PBMCs, or DNA extracted from either sample type. Sequenced material: peripheral blood. The rearrangement combines TRBV11-2 with TRBJ2-1; a stretch of 9 junction bases matches TRBD2. The TCR originated in a man aged 30-40 years with active or convalescent COVID-19. The CDR3 region reads CATRRVAGAGNEQFF. The base sequence is TGTGCCACCCGGCGGGTAGCGGGAGCTGGCAATGAGCAGTTCTTC. Supplemented by the reference TRBV11-2 and TRBJ2-1 proteins around the CDR3, the complete variable domain is EAGVAQSPRYKIIEKRQSVAFWCNPISGHATLYWYQQILGQGPKLLIQFQNNGVVDDSQLPKDRFSAERLKGVDSTLKIQPAKLEDSAVYLCATRRVAGAGNEQFFGPGTRLTVL.